These 9 T cell receptor beta chains were sequenced from one sample in a study of blood T cell repertoires in COVID-19. Only in-frame clones appear in the TCRdb table, and some are missing; sequencing was by immunoSEQ multiplex PCR. The table lists over 120,000 clones, around 79% of them singletons, with just under 3% in the top ten. The sequenced sample was PBMCs or T cells enriched from blood (not recorded which). The receptors come from a woman aged 50 to 65 who had recovered from COVID-19.

V usage is TRBV14 and J usage is TRBJ2-5; possibly TRBD2 for D (5 bases). V gave up 0 bases and J gave up 7 bases, with 9 bases separating them. This CDR3 has 13 amino acids. CDR1 is SGHDN, CDR2 FVKESK, per germline. CDR3 DNA: TGTGCCAGCAGCCAAGAAACCCGGGGGACCCAGTACTTC. Its protein product is CASSQETRGTQYF. The whole variable domain, filled in from reference TRBV14 and TRBJ2-5, reads EAGVTQFPSHSVIEKGQTVTLRCDPISGHDNLYWYRRVMGKEIKFLLHFVKESKQDESGMPNNRFLAERTGGTYSTLKVQPAELEDSGVYFCASSQETRGTQYFGPGTRLLVL.

In its sample, this clone was seen once. The J gene is TRBJ1-1, the V gene TRBV6-1; TRBD1 matches at 8 bases. The CDR3 length is 15 residues. The germline V gene encodes CDR1 MNHNS and CDR2 SASEGT. The V and J ends lost 3 bases and 2 bases, in that order; junction bases with no gene match: 5. The chain's CDR3 is CASSDDRGLNTEAFF. As DNA, the CDR3 is TGTGCCAGCAGTGATGACAGGGGCTTAAACACTGAAGCTTTCTTT.

The chain uses TRBV28 and TRBJ2-1; 8 nucleotides line up with TRBD1. The V gene's germline CDR1 is MDHEN and CDR2 SYDVKM. There are 14 residues in the CDR3. V gave up 4 bases and J gave up 12 bases; unmatched junction bases: 11. CDR3: CASSSYTQGARQFF. CDR3 sequence (DNA): TGTGCCAGCAGTTCATACACGCAGGGGGCTCGGCAGTTCTTC.

The rearrangement joins TRBV29-1 to TRBJ1-2, with a tentative D call TRBD1 (5 bases). Germline loops: CDR1 SQVTM, CDR2 ANQGSEA. The CDR3 runs to 12 residues. V lost 5 bases to trimming and J lost 4 bases, with 11 bases between them. This chain's CDR3 is CSVFRGGYGYTF. The CDR3, as DNA: TGCAGCGTTTTTAGGGGAGGCTATGGCTACACCTTC.

The chain has TRBV27 and TRBJ2-1, with D perhaps matching TRBD1 or TRBD2 (7 bases each). The CDR3 totals 12 residues. Germline V gene data show CDR1 as MNHEY and CDR2 as SMNVEV (reference sequence). The germline V and J ends were trimmed by 10 bases and 4 bases, with 11 bases remaining between them. The CDR3 nucleotides are TGTGCCACCAGGGGGGGGTACAATGAGCAGTTCTTC. This codes for CATRGGYNEQFF.

This clone showed up just a few times. V is TRBV3-1 (or the pseudogene TRBV3-2) and J is TRBJ1-6; 10 bases align to TRBD1. Germline values: CDR1 LGHDT, CDR2 YNNKEL (reference sequence). V trimming: 4 bases; J trimming: 6 bases; junction bases outside the gene matches: 6. The CDR3 consists of 16 residues. The CDR3 reads CASSLSDRGRNSPLHF. CDR3 DNA: TGTGCCAGCAGCCTCTCAGACAGGGGGCGTAATTCACCCCTCCACTTT.

The CDR3 DNA reads TGTGCCAGCAGTATCCTAGGAGGCGCAGGTCAGCCCCAGCATTTT. It yields the protein CASSILGGAGQPQHF. The chain uses TRBV28 and TRBJ1-5; D uncertain. From germline, CDR1 is MDHEN and CDR2 SYDVKM. This CDR3 comprises 15 residues. Trimming left V 5 bases short and J 6 bases short, with 17 bases between.

The rearrangement links TRBV24-1 to TRBJ1-5; 10 nucleotides align to TRBD1. The CDR3 is made up of 15 amino acids. Germline V gives CDR1 KGHDR, CDR2 SFDVKD. V dropped 3 bases and J dropped 7; count of bases not matched to a gene: 5. CDR3 sequence (DNA): TGTGCCACCAGTGATGGGGGGACAGGGGACCAGCCCCAGCATTTT. Protein: CATSDGGTGDQPQHF.

This clone was picked up a small number of times. CDR3: CATADRGLRETQYF. As DNA, the CDR3 is TGTGCCACTGCCGACAGGGGGCTGAGAGAGACCCAGTACTTC. This chain uses TRBV2 with TRBJ2-5; 10 nucleotides match TRBD1. This CDR3 has 14 residues. Per the germline V gene, CDR1 is SNHLY and CDR2 is FYNNEI. The V segment lost 10 bases and the J segment 4 bases; nucleotides outside the gene matches: 9.